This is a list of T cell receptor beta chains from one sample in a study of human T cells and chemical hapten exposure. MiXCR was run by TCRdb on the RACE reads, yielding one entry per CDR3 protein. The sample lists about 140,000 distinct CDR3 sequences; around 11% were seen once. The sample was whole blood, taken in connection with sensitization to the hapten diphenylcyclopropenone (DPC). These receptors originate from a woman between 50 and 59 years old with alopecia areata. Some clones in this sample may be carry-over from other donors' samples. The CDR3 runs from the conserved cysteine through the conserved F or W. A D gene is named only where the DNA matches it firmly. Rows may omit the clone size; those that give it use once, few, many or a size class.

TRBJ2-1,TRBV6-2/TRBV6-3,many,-,TGTGCCAGCAGTTACCCTACTAGGGTTGGGGAGCAGTTCTTC,CASSYPTRVGEQFF
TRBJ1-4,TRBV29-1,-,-,TGCAGCGCCGCAGGGTTCACTAATGAAAAACTGTTTTTT,CSAAGFTNEKLFF
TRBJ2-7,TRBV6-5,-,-,TGTGCCAGCAGTTACACAGTCGGAACGGTGTCCTACGAGCAGTACTTC,CASSYTVGTVSYEQYF
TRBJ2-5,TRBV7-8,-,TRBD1,TGTGCCAGCAGCCCGAACGCGGGACAGGGCGGGGAGACCCAGTACTTC,CASSPNAGQGGETQYF
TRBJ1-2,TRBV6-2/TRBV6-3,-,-,TGTGCCAGCAGCCTACAGGAGAACTATGGCTACACCTTC,CASSLQENYGYTF
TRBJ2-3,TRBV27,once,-,TGTGCCAGCAGTTCCCAGCGTGTCGGAGAATGGTACGATACGCAGTATTTT,CASSSQRVGEWYDTQYF
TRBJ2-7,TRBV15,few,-,TGTGCCACCAGCAGGCAGCAGTTTTCCTACGAGCAGTACTTC,CATSRQQFSYEQYF
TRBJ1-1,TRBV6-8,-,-,TGTGCCAGCAGTTACCCGGCAGGGCGGAACACTGAAGCTTTCTTT,CASSYPAGRNTEAFF
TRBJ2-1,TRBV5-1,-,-,TGCGCCAGCAGCTGGATGATAGATAAAATATGGTTCTTC,CASSWMIDKIWFF
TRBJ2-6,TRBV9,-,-,TGTGCCAGCAGCGTAGGCCCGGGTTGGGCTGGGGCCAACGTCCTGACTTTC,CASSVGPGWAGANVLTF